The 5 T cell receptor beta chains in this list originate from one sample, sequenced in a study of blood T cell repertoires in COVID-19. Produced via immunoSEQ multiplex PCR; TCRdb's table is partial and in-frame only. In the table there are some 130,000 clones, about 77% of which are singletons. Sequencing was done on a sample of peripheral blood. These receptors originate from a man aged 80 or over with acute or convalescent COVID-19.

Written as DNA, the CDR3 is TGTGCCAGCAGCGATGACAGGGGGCATCAGCCCCAGCATTTT. Protein product: CASSDDRGHQPQHF. The rearrangement links TRBV6-5 to TRBJ1-5; 10 positions agree with TRBD1. V trimming: 6 bases; J trimming: 5 bases; junction bases outside the gene matches: 4. This CDR3 comprises 14 residues. In germline, CDR1 is MNHEY, CDR2 SVGAGI.

In this sample, this clone turned up once. V usage is TRBV5-4 and J usage is TRBJ1-5; 7 bases match TRBD1. Germline CDR1 reads SGHNT; CDR2 reads YYREEE (reference sequence). Germline trimming cut 0 bases from V and 5 bases from J; bases unmatched to any gene: 5. This CDR3 is 15 amino acids long. The CDR3 is CASSLGPTGDQPQHF. DNA for the CDR3: TGTGCCAGCAGCTTGGGGCCCACAGGGGATCAGCCCCAGCATTTT. The full variable domain, completed using reference TRBV5-4 and TRBJ1-5, is ETGVTQSPTHLIKTRGQQVTLRCSSQSGHNTVSWYQQALGQGPQFIFQYYREEENGRGNFPPRFSGLQFPNYSSELNVNALELDDSALYLCASSLGPTGDQPQHFGDGTRLSIL.

V usage is TRBV6-5 and J usage is TRBJ2-3; 8 nucleotides line up with TRBD1. The V segment lost 0 bases and the J segment 8 bases; nucleotides outside the gene matches: 7. This CDR3 comprises 15 residues. Germline V CDR1 and CDR2: MNHEY, SVGAGI. CDR3 bases: TGTGCCAGCAGTTACTCGCGGCAGGGGGCATCTACGCAGTATTTT. It encodes CASSYSRQGASTQYF.

The V call is TRBV30, the J call TRBJ2-5; 10 positions match TRBD2. This CDR3 spans 14 amino acids. V gave up 2 bases and J gave up 7 bases; unmatched junction bases: 7. Germline-derived CDR1 and CDR2 are GTSNPN and SVGIG (reference sequence). The CDR3 loop reads CAWSWMGLATTQYF. The CDR3 DNA sequence: TGTGCCTGGAGTTGGATGGGACTAGCGACGACCCAGTACTTC.

The chain joins TRBV18 to TRBJ2-7; 7 bases fit TRBD1. The CDR3 has 12 amino acids. CDR1 and CDR2 (germline): KGHSH, LQKENI. V was pared by 3 bases and J by 5 bases, with 1 base of the junction left unmatched. The CDR3 reads CASSPGQNEQYF. CDR3 sequence (DNA): TGTGCCAGCTCACCGGGACAGAACGAGCAGTACTTC.